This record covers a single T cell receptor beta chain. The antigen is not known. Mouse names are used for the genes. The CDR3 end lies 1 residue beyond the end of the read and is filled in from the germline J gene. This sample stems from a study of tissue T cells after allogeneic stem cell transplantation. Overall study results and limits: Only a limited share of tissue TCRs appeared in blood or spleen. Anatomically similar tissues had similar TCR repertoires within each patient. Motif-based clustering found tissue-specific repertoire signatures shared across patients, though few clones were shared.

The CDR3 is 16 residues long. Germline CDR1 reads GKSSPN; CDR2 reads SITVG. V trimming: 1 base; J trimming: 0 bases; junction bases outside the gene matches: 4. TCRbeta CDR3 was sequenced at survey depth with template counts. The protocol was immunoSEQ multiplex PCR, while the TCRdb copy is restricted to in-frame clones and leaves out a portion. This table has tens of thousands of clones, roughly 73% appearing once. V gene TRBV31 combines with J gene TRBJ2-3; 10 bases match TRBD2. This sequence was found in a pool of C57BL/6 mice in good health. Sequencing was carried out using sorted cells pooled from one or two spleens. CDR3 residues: CAWSQDWGLSAETLYF. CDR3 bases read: TGTGCCTGGAGTCAGGACTGGGGGCTTAGTGCAGAAACGCTGTAT. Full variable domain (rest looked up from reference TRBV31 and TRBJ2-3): AQTIHQWPVAEIKAVGSPLSLGCTIKGKSSPNLYWYWQATGGTLQQLFYSITVGQVESVVQLNLSASRPKDDQFILSTEKLLLSHSGFYLCAWSQDWGLSAETLYFGSGTRLTVL.